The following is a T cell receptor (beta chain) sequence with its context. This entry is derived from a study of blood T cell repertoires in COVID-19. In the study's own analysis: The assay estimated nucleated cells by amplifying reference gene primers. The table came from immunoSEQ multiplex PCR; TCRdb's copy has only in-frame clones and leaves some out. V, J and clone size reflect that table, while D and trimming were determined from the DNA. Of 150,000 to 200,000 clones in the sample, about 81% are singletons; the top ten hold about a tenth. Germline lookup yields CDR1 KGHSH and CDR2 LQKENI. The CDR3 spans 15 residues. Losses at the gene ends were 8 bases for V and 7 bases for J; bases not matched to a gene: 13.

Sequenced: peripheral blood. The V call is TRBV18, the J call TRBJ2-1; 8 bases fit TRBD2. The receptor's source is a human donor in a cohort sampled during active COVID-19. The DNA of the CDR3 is TGTGCCAGCGGGCAGGGAAGCGGGAGTGGGAATGAGCAGTTCTTC. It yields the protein CASGQGSGSGNEQFF.